The 18 T cell receptor beta chains listed next were all sequenced from one sample in a study of T cells in Graves' hyperthyroidism and ophthalmopathy. Amplified regions were TCR beta CDR3 sequences from RNA transcripts. The HTBI primer set drove a first-round RT-PCR of the TCR CDR3. TCRdb used MiXCR to reprocess the multiplex PCR reads, holding one entry per CDR3 protein. The table shows 500,000 to 600,000 distinct CDR3 sequences, with approximately 15% occurring only once. Specimen: blood. Every receptor here comes from a woman aged 18-29 years with Graves' hyperthyroidism.

This sequence joins TRBV19 and TRBJ2-7; D possibly corresponds to TRBD2 (6 bases). With 9 bases removed from V and 6 bases from J, the gap between germline ends came to 21 bases. From germline, CDR1 is LNHDA and CDR2 SQIVND (reference sequence). The CDR3 covers 14 residues. The CDR3 here is CARGSVEGKSEQYF. CDR3 in DNA: TGTGCCAGGGGCTCTGTGGAGGGAAAGAGCGAGCAGTACTTC. The complete variable domain, with remaining parts taken from reference TRBV19 and TRBJ2-7, reads DGGITQSPKYLFRKEGQNVTLSCEQNLNHDAMYWYRQDPGQGLRLIYYSQIVNDFQKGDIAEGYSVSREKKESFPLTVTSAQKNPTAFYLCARGSVEGKSEQYFGPGTRLTVT.

In its sample, this clonotype was seen a few times. The chain employs TRBV11-2 and TRBJ2-2, with TRBD2 identical over 7 bases. The CDR3 is 17 amino acids. J lost 4 bases, V lost 5 bases, and 13 bases had no gene match. In germline, CDR1 is SGHAT, CDR2 FQNNGV. Written as DNA, the CDR3 is TGTGCCAGCAGCGCCCGGAGAGCGGGGAGTCTCACCGGGGAGCTGTTTTTT. It codes for CASSARRAGSLTGELFF.

Turning to this clonotype: Relative to the germline gene, one junction end is altered; a read error may explain this. The rearrangement links TRBV12-5 to TRBJ2-2; D could derive from TRBD1 or TRBD2 (5 bases each). Germline assignment: CDR1 LGHNT and CDR2 FRNRAP. The CDR3 length is 15 residues. The CDR3 is CASGPRDGNTGELLF. CDR3 DNA: TGTGCTAGTGGCCCCCGGGACGGGAACACCGGGGAGCTGCTTTTT.

This clonotype was seen a few times. V gene TRBV18 combines with J gene TRBJ2-1; no reliable D call. CDR1 KGHSH and CDR2 LQKENI come from the germline V gene. V lost 0 bases and J 6 bases, leaving 12 bases between the germline ends. CDR3 length: 15 residues. This CDR3 is CASSPPTGYSNEQFF. The DNA of the CDR3 is TGTGCCAGCTCACCACCAACTGGGTATAGCAATGAGCAGTTCTTC.

This clonotype appeared many times. The rearrangement uses TRBV30 and TRBJ1-5, with D perhaps matching TRBD1 (5 bases). This CDR3 contains 12 residues. Per the germline V gene, CDR1 is GTSNPN and CDR2 is SVGIG (reference sequence). The CDR3 here is CASGPFNQPQHF. CDR3 nucleotide sequence: TGTGCATCGGGACCCTTTAATCAGCCCCAGCATTTT.

This clonotype was detected ten times or more. Written as DNA, the CDR3 is TGTGCCAGCAGCGGAACCCGATCCGGGACAGGGTTTGGAGAGACCCAGTACTTC. As protein: CASSGTRSGTGFGETQYF. The J gene is TRBJ2-5, the V gene TRBV11-1; 9 positions match TRBD1. This CDR3 spans 18 amino acids. V was pared by 5 bases and J by 4 bases, with 17 bases of the junction left unmatched. The germline CDR1 and CDR2 sequences are SGHAT and FQDESV (reference sequence).

This clonotype was counted a few times. V usage is TRBV6-1 and J usage is TRBJ1-4, with TRBD1 as a possible D gene (5 bases). V was pared by 5 bases and J by 0 bases, with 22 bases between. The germline V gene has CDR1 MNHNS and CDR2 SASEGT. The CDR3 consists of 19 residues. The CDR3 DNA reads TGTGCCAGCAGTTCGATTAAACCGGGACCTATCGCAACTAATGAAAAACTGTTTTTT. Its protein is CASSSIKPGPIATNEKLFF.

In DNA form, the CDR3 reads TGCAGTGCTAGCTCGGTTTTACCCCTCTATGGCTACACCTTC. Translation: CSASSVLPLYGYTF. The chain carries TRBV20-1 and TRBJ1-2; unclear D gene. The V and J ends lost 3 bases and 4 bases respectively, with 15 bases between them. This CDR3 comprises 14 residues. Per the germline V gene, CDR1 is DFQATT and CDR2 is SNEGSKA (reference sequence).

This clonotype was picked up many times. The chain couples TRBV7-9 to TRBJ2-5; D gene ambiguous. The V and J ends lost 1 base and 4 bases respectively, with 13 bases between them. CDR3 size: 15 residues. Per the germline V gene, CDR1 is SEHNR and CDR2 is FQNEAQ (reference sequence). The DNA of the CDR3 is TGTGCCAGCAGCTTAGATCGTTGGGTTGGAGAGACCCAGTACTTC. This encodes CASSLDRWVGETQYF.

The chain is built from TRBV10-3 and TRBJ2-7; TRBD2 agrees at 8 bases. The CDR3 totals 18 residues. CDR1 is ENHRY and CDR2 is SYGVKD in the germline V gene. V gave up 11 bases and J gave up 1 base; unmatched junction bases: 22. The CDR3 DNA reads TGTGCCGCCAGGGAAGAGGGACTACCTTCGGGGGGGTCCTACGAGCAGTACTTC. It yields the protein CAAREEGLPSGGSYEQYF.

This clonotype occurred many times. CDR3 region: CASGRRGQGNTEAFF. The CDR3 nucleotides are TGTGCCAGCGGAAGACGGGGACAGGGGAACACTGAAGCTTTCTTT. This chain links TRBV2 with TRBJ1-1, with 9 nucleotides matching TRBD1. After removal of 8 bases from V and 1 base from J, the junction contained 8 bases not matched to a gene. Germline CDR1 and CDR2: SNHLY and FYNNEI. The CDR3 has 15 amino acids.

In the case of this clonotype: The junction does not match germline at one end; this may be a read error. The chain employs TRBV12-3 or TRBV12-4 and TRBJ2-1, with 7 bases matching TRBD2. The CDR3 is 14 residues long. DNA for the CDR3: TGTGCCAGCAGTCCCACGGGGGGAACCAATGAGCAGTCCTTC. Protein: CASSPTGGTNEQSF.

The genes are TRBV9 and TRBJ2-5, with 12 bases matching TRBD2. The V gene's germline CDR1 is SGDLS and CDR2 YYNGEE. Unmatched junction bases numbered 7, after V lost 4 bases and J lost 3 bases. The CDR3 totals 16 residues. CDR3 region: CASSKLAGGLKETQYF. The CDR3 DNA is TGTGCCAGCAGCAAACTAGCGGGGGGCCTAAAAGAGACCCAGTACTTC.

This clonotype was counted a few times. The chain is built from TRBV15 and TRBJ2-7; tentative D call: TRBD2 (6 bases). The CDR3 runs 18 residues. Germline V gene sequence: CDR1 LNHNV, CDR2 YYDKDF (reference sequence). Trimming stripped 2 bases from V and 1 base from J, with 21 bases between. CDR3 region: CATSRNRNLAAKSYEQYF. The CDR3 nucleotides read TGTGCCACCAGCAGAAACCGGAACTTAGCGGCAAAATCCTACGAGCAGTACTTC.

This clonotype was seen many times. The chain combines TRBV3-1 with TRBJ1-1; D is unresolved. V shed 6 bases and J shed 1 base, with 12 bases lying between them. This CDR3 spans 14 amino acids. Germline V gene sequence: CDR1 LGHDT, CDR2 YNNKEL (reference sequence). The CDR3 reads CASSQPGRNTEAFF. The CDR3 DNA reads TGTGCCAGCAGTCAGCCAGGCCGGAACACTGAAGCTTTCTTT.

This clonotype appeared a few times. The chain couples TRBV29-1 to TRBJ2-2; 8 bases are shared with TRBD2. The germline CDR1 and CDR2 sequences are SQVTM and ANQGSEA. V dropped 7 bases and J dropped 0; count of bases not matched to a gene: 7. The CDR3 extends over 15 amino acids. The CDR3 DNA reads TGCAGCGCCGGGGGGGAGGCTCCGAACACCGGGGAGCTGTTTTTT. It is translated as CSAGGEAPNTGELFF.

This clonotype was seen many times. This chain connects TRBV9 to TRBJ2-7; no clear D. Germline values: CDR1 SGDLS, CDR2 YYNGEE. Trimming pared 0 bases from V and 6 bases from J, leaving 4 bases between. CDR3 length: 11 amino acids. CDR3 nucleotide sequence: TGTGCCAGCAGCGTAGGTTCCGAGCAGTACTTC. The encoded protein is CASSVGSEQYF.

This clonotype was picked up many times. V usage is TRBV11-2 and J usage is TRBJ1-1, with 8 bases aligning to TRBD1. The CDR3 covers 18 residues. V gave up 5 bases and J gave up 3 bases; unmatched junction bases: 17. CDR1 SGHAT and CDR2 FQNNGV come from the germline V gene. The CDR3 DNA follows: TGTGCCAGCAGCCAGAACCGGGACAGGTGGAGATCCCACACTGAAGCTTTCTTT. It yields the protein CASSQNRDRWRSHTEAFF. Looking up the rest from reference TRBV11-2 and TRBJ1-1 gives the full variable domain: EAGVAQSPRYKIIEKRQSVAFWCNPISGHATLYWYQQILGQGPKLLIQFQNNGVVDDSQLPKDRFSAERLKGVDSTLKIQPAKLEDSAVYLCASSQNRDRWRSHTEAFFGQGTRLTVV.